The rows below give T cell receptor beta chains drawn from one sample of a study of control samples from healthy donors and cancer patients. Sequencing was performed with immunoSEQ multiplex PCR; in TCRdb, only in-frame clones are kept and a portion is missing. The data contain 150,000 to 200,000 clones, about 86% of them singletons. The source material was blood. The source of these receptors is a woman aged 30 to 39 in good health. The CDR3 runs from the conserved cysteine through the conserved F or W. For some rows the clone size is stated as once, few or many, or as a class when expanded; others skip it.

J gene | V gene | clone size | CDR3 protein
TRBJ2-5 | TRBV20-1 | - | CSVSGEETQYF
TRBJ2-1 | TRBV3-1/TRBV3-2 | few | CASSQEIDNYNEQFF
TRBJ2-1 | TRBV19 | - | CASSIGRRRGNEQFF
TRBJ1-3 | TRBV7-9 | - | CASGQGANTIYF
TRBJ1-2 | TRBV5-4 | - | CASSLAWQGADGYTF
TRBJ1-1 | TRBV29-1 | - | CSVSTPGQNTEAFF
TRBJ1-1 | TRBV11-2 | - | CASSRLVQEGANTEAFF
TRBJ2-1 | TRBV4-2 | - | CASSQGSGTGGYNEQFF
TRBJ2-7 | TRBV5-1 | - | CASTPEGLAGYSYEQYF
TRBJ1-3 | TRBV3-1/TRBV3-2 | - | CASSQRNGNTIYF
TRBJ1-1 | TRBV4-1 | - | CASSLHPAGGGWNTEAFF
TRBJ1-4 | TRBV3-1/TRBV3-2 | - | CASSLLSGEKLFF
TRBJ1-4 | TRBV7-2 | - | CASSLGQGKEKLFF
TRBJ2-2 | TRBV11-2 | - | CASRGTGAAGELFF
TRBJ2-3 | TRBV5-4 | - | CASSLGGLAGDLTDTQYF
TRBJ1-2 | TRBV19 | - | CASRKGVGGYTF
TRBJ2-5 | TRBV28 | - | CASSLFTGAIQETQYF
TRBJ1-5 | TRBV21-1 | - | CASRPGGVSNQPQHF
TRBJ1-2 | TRBV5-1 | - | CASSKPMRDIDYGYTF
TRBJ2-4 | TRBV9 | - | CASSAGTSANIQYF
TRBJ2-1 | TRBV4-1 | - | CASSQDGGGSSYNEQFF
TRBJ2-3 | TRBV6-5 | once | CASSSPGTSGADTQYF
TRBJ2-7 | TRBV20-1 | once | CSARGPYEQYF
TRBJ1-5 | TRBV19 | - | CASSMWGSSNQPQHF
TRBJ2-2 | TRBV5-3 | - | CARSLDGTRNTGELFF
TRBJ2-3 | TRBV3-1/TRBV3-2 | - | CASSQRGSQVAGSTDTQYF
TRBJ1-2 | TRBV5-5 | once | CASSLSPDSAPYGYTF
TRBJ1-2 | TRBV12-3/TRBV12-4 | - | CASSLKATRAYTF
TRBJ1-6 | TRBV18 | - | CASSITGTGDSPLHF
TRBJ2-1 | TRBV6-5 | - | CASSASSGGYNEQFF
TRBJ2-7 | TRBV27 | - | CASRGQSYEQYF
TRBJ2-1 | TRBV5-1 | - | CASSERNEQFF
TRBJ1-2 | TRBV20-1 | - | CSASGYGYTF
TRBJ1-1 | TRBV19 | - | CASSGVEAFF
TRBJ2-3 | TRBV29-1 | - | CSVGTTRQIRTQYF
TRBJ2-3 | TRBV7-2 | - | CASSLVASGSDTQYF
TRBJ2-1 | TRBV4-1 | - | CASSQGPTANEQFF
TRBJ2-3 | TRBV2 | - | CASRASGRAPDTQYF
TRBJ2-1 | TRBV3-1/TRBV3-2 | - | CASSQVANEQFF
TRBJ2-1 | TRBV9 | - | CASYNEQFF
TRBJ2-2 | TRBV29-1 | - | CSVETGGGELFF
TRBJ1-2 | TRBV29-1 | - | CSVRTGGYGYTF
TRBJ1-2 | TRBV6-1 | - | CASSEGTLAHYGYTF
TRBJ2-6 | TRBV28 | - | CASSLPGAGANVLTF
TRBJ2-4 | TRBV14 | - | CASSQESGEGVKNIQYF
TRBJ1-5 | TRBV19 | - | CASTLPGWQPQHF
TRBJ1-2 | TRBV6-5 | - | CASSSPTRGYGYTF
TRBJ2-5 | TRBV10-3 | - | CAISESVYVWGPETQYF
TRBJ1-5 | TRBV19 | - | CASSTSHRAGNQPQHF
TRBJ1-5 | TRBV7-9 | - | CASSGGLRQPQHF
TRBJ2-5 | TRBV6-1 | - | CASREGLLQETQYF
TRBJ1-1 | TRBV7-9 | - | CASSPTGIVTAFF
TRBJ1-2 | TRBV10-1 | - | CASFAGTLNYGYTF
TRBJ2-2 | TRBV4-2 | - | CASSLGHGTGELFF
TRBJ2-7 | TRBV7-6 | - | CASTQTPGSSDEQYF
TRBJ2-3 | TRBV2 | - | CASTPGTGGGTQYF
TRBJ1-6 | TRBV6-5 | once | CATRGGQNNSPLHF